This is a list of T cell receptor beta chains from one sample in a study of T-cell memory formation after mild COVID-19. MiXCR was run by TCRdb on the 5' RACE reads, yielding one entry per CDR3 protein. The sample shows 350,000 to 550,000 distinct CDR3 sequences, about a sixth of them seen only once. The sequenced material came from PBMCs or a T cell subset sorted from them (not recorded which). These receptors originate from a man aged 18 to 30 who had mild COVID-19 (a few samples of this study predate the infection). Cell type and time point are not known. CDR3s include the opening cysteine and the closing phenylalanine or tryptophan. D genes are given only for firm matches. Expanded clones get a size class; other rows say once, few or many, or leave the size out.

V gene: TRBV9
CDR3 length: 15
D gene: .
J gene: TRBJ2-2
clone size: .
CDR3 DNA: TGTGCCAGCAGCGTTGGAGGCAGGGACACCGGGGAGCTGTTTTTT
CDR3 protein: CASSVGGRDTGELFF

V gene: TRBV7-2
CDR3 length: 16
D gene: .
J gene: TRBJ1-6
clone size: few
CDR3 DNA: TGTGCCAGCAGCCGCAGGGGCCGAGGGTATAATTCACCCCTCCACTTT
CDR3 protein: CASSRRGRGYNSPLHF

V gene: TRBV6-2/TRBV6-3
CDR3 length: 14
D gene: .
J gene: TRBJ1-6
clone size: .
CDR3 DNA: TGTGCCAGCAGTTACTCCTCGGAGGGCTCACCCCTCCACTTT
CDR3 protein: CASSYSSEGSPLHF

V gene: TRBV5-1
CDR3 length: 16
D gene: TRBD2
J gene: TRBJ2-5
clone size: many
CDR3 DNA: TGCGCCAGCAGCTTGGGCCCAGCGGGGGCGCAAGAGACCCAGTACTTC
CDR3 protein: CASSLGPAGAQETQYF

V gene: TRBV7-3
CDR3 length: 15
D gene: .
J gene: TRBJ2-1
clone size: few
CDR3 DNA: TGTGCCAGCAGCTTAACGGGAACGGGGGCGAATGAGCAGTTCTTC
CDR3 protein: CASSLTGTGANEQFF

V gene: TRBV7-2
CDR3 length: 13
D gene: .
J gene: TRBJ2-5
clone size: .
CDR3 DNA: TGTGCCAGCAGCGTTAGTGAGGGGAAGACCCAGTACTTC
CDR3 protein: CASSVSEGKTQYF

V gene: TRBV4-1
CDR3 length: 15
D gene: .
J gene: TRBJ1-5
clone size: .
CDR3 DNA: TGCGCCAGCAGTTCCCGGGCAGTGAGCAATCAGCCCCAGCATTTT
CDR3 protein: CASSSRAVSNQPQHF

V gene: TRBV7-2
CDR3 length: 12
D gene: .
J gene: TRBJ2-1
clone size: .
CDR3 DNA: TGTGCCAGCAGCCCCCAAGATGTCGAGCAGTTCTTC
CDR3 protein: CASSPQDVEQFF

V gene: TRBV4-3
CDR3 length: 16
D gene: .
J gene: TRBJ2-1
clone size: .
CDR3 DNA: TGCGCCAGCAGCCACGGTAATTCGGGCTCCTACAATGAGCAGTTCTTC
CDR3 protein: CASSHGNSGSYNEQFF

V gene: TRBV29-1
CDR3 length: 12
D gene: .
J gene: TRBJ1-2
clone size: few
CDR3 DNA: TGCAGCGTTGAAGATTGGGGGGAGGGCTACACCTTC
CDR3 protein: CSVEDWGEGYTF

V gene: TRBV29-1
CDR3 length: 15
D gene: .
J gene: TRBJ1-1
clone size: .
CDR3 DNA: TGCAGCGCTCCAACCACCGGGACGACTAACACTGAAGCTTTCTTT
CDR3 protein: CSAPTTGTTNTEAFF

V gene: TRBV28
CDR3 length: 16
D gene: TRBD2
J gene: TRBJ2-1
clone size: .
CDR3 DNA: TGTGCCAGCAGCCCTGGGGGGCGGGGGGCTGGGGATGAGCAGTTCTTC
CDR3 protein: CASSPGGRGAGDEQFF

V gene: TRBV7-2
CDR3 length: 16
D gene: TRBD2
J gene: TRBJ2-2
clone size: .
CDR3 DNA: TGTGCCAGCAGCCCACGGGGCGGGGGGGCCATCGGGGAGCTGTTTTTT
CDR3 protein: CASSPRGGGAIGELFF

V gene: TRBV7-9
CDR3 length: 17
D gene: .
J gene: TRBJ2-5
clone size: .
CDR3 DNA: TGTGCCAGCAGCCCCATCTTTAGGCCTACCCCCAAAGAGACCCAGTACTTC
CDR3 protein: CASSPIFRPTPKETQYF

V gene: TRBV7-2
CDR3 length: 16
D gene: TRBD2
J gene: TRBJ2-5
clone size: few
CDR3 DNA: TGTGCCAGCAGCTTAGATTGGGGGTCTAGCGGGGGGACCCAGTACTTC
CDR3 protein: CASSLDWGSSGGTQYF

V gene: TRBV5-1
CDR3 length: 15
D gene: TRBD1
J gene: TRBJ2-1
clone size: few
CDR3 DNA: TGCGCCAGCAGCCATTCCGGACAGGGGGTCAATGAGCAGTTCTTC
CDR3 protein: CASSHSGQGVNEQFF

V gene: TRBV18
CDR3 length: 16
D gene: TRBD1
J gene: TRBJ1-4
clone size: .
CDR3 DNA: TGTGCCAGCTCACTTTATATCGGGACAGATAATGAAAAACTGTTTTTT
CDR3 protein: CASSLYIGTDNEKLFF

V gene: TRBV4-1
CDR3 length: 16
D gene: .
J gene: TRBJ2-2
clone size: few
CDR3 DNA: TGCGCCAGCAGCCAAGTTGGGAGGGGGCTATTGTGGGAGCTGTTTTTT
CDR3 protein: CASSQVGRGLLWELFF

V gene: TRBV6-6
CDR3 length: 13
D gene: .
J gene: TRBJ1-6
clone size: many
CDR3 DNA: TGTGCCAGCAGTTTTTCAGGGAGTTCACCCCTCCACTTT
CDR3 protein: CASSFSGSSPLHF

V gene: TRBV20-1
CDR3 length: 16
D gene: .
J gene: TRBJ2-6
clone size: few
CDR3 DNA: TGCAGTGCTAGCGCAGGGACCAGCTCTGGGGCCAACGTCCTGACTTTC
CDR3 protein: CSASAGTSSGANVLTF

V gene: TRBV4-2
CDR3 length: 17
D gene: TRBD1
J gene: TRBJ2-1
clone size: few
CDR3 DNA: TGTGCCAGCAGCACTTTGGTGGCCGGGACAGGGAGGAATGAGCAGTTCTTC
CDR3 protein: CASSTLVAGTGRNEQFF

V gene: TRBV6-2/TRBV6-3
CDR3 length: 12
D gene: .
J gene: TRBJ2-5
clone size: .
CDR3 DNA: TGTGCCAGCAGTTACTCAGGGACGACCCAGTACTTC
CDR3 protein: CASSYSGTTQYF

V gene: TRBV12-3/TRBV12-4
CDR3 length: 14
D gene: .
J gene: TRBJ2-1
clone size: few
CDR3 DNA: TGTGCCAGCAGTTTAGGGTATTCGGCCAATGAGCAGTTCTTC
CDR3 protein: CASSLGYSANEQFF

V gene: TRBV6-2/TRBV6-3
CDR3 length: 13
D gene: .
J gene: TRBJ1-2
clone size: .
CDR3 DNA: TGTGCCACCGACAGTTCCACGACCTATGGCTACACCTTC
CDR3 protein: CATDSSTTYGYTF

V gene: TRBV5-5
CDR3 length: 15
D gene: .
J gene: TRBJ2-3
clone size: .
CDR3 DNA: TGTGCCAGCAGCGTCACTTGGGGGGACACAGATACGCAGTATTTT
CDR3 protein: CASSVTWGDTDTQYF